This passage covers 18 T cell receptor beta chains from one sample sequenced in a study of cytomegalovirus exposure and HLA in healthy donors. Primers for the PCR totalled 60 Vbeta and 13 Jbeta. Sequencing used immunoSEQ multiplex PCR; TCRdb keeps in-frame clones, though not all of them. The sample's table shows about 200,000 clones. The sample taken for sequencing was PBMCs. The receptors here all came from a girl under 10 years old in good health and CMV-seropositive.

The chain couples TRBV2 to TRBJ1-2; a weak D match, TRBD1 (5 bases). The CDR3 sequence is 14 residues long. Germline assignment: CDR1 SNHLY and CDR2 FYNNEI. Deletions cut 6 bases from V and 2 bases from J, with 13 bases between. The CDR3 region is CASRSPNRNYGYTF. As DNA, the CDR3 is TGTGCCAGCAGGAGCCCCAACAGGAACTATGGCTACACCTTC.

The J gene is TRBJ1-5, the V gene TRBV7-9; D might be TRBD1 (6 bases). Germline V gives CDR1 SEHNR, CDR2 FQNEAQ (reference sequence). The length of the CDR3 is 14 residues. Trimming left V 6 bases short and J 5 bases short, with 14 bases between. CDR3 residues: CASRRTGQDQPQHF. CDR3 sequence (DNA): TGTGCCAGCAGACGTACAGGGCAGGATCAGCCCCAGCATTTT.

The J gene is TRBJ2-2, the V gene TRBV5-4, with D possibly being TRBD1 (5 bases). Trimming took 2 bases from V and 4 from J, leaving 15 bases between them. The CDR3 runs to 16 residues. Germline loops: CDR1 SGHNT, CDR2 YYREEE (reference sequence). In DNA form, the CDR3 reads TGTGCCAGCAGCTTCGTAAGGGGTACGGGCACCGGGGAGCTGTTTTTT. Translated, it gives CASSFVRGTGTGELFF.

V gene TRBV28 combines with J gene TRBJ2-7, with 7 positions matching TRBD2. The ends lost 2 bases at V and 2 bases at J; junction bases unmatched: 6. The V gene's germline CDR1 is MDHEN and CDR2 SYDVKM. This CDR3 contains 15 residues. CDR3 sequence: CASSLGGLHTYEQYF. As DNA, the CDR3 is TGTGCCAGCAGTTTAGGGGGACTACATACCTACGAGCAGTACTTC.

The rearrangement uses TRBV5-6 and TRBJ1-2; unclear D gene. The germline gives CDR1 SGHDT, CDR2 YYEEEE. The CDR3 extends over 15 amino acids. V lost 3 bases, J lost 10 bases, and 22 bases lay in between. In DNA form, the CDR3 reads TGTGCCAGCAGCTCCCAAAGTGGTCCCGGGAAGGACTACACCTTC. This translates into CASSSQSGPGKDYTF.

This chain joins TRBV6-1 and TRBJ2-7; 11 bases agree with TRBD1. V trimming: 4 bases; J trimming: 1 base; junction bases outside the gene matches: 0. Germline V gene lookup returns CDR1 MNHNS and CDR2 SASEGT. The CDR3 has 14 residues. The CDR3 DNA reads TGTGCCAGCAGTGGGGACAGGGGGTCCTACGAGCAGTACTTC. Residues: CASSGDRGSYEQYF.

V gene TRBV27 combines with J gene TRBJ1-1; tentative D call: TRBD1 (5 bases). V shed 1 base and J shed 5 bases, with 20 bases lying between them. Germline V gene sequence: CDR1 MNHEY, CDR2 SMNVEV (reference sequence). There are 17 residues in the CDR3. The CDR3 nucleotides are TGTGCCAGCAGTTTATTGCCTGGCGGGGCTGGCAGTACTGAAGCTTTCTTT. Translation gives CASSLLPGGAGSTEAFF.

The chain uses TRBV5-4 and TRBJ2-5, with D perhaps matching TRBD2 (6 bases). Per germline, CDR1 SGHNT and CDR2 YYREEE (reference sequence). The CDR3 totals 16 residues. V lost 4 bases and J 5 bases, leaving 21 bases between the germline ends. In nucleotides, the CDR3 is TGTGCCAGCAGCCTTACTATAGCGGTTGGGGGGGAGACCCAGTACTTC. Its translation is CASSLTIAVGGETQYF.

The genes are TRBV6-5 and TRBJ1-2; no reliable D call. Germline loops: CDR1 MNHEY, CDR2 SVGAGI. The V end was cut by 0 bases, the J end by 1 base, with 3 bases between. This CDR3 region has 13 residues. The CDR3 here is CASSYSGNYGYTF. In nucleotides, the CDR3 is TGTGCCAGCAGTTACTCCGGTAACTATGGCTACACCTTC.

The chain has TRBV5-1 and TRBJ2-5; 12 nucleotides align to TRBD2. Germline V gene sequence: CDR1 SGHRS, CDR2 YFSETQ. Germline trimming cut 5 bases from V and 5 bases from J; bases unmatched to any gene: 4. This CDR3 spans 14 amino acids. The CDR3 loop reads CASRVTSGSETQYF. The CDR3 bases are TGCGCCAGCAGGGTGACTAGCGGGAGTGAGACCCAGTACTTC.

Here the CDR3 DNA reads TGTGCCACCAGCAGATCTATGGCTGAAGCTTTCTTT. Translating it yields CATSRSMAEAFF. The rearrangement uses TRBV15 and TRBJ1-1; D remains unclear. This CDR3 is 12 amino acids long. Trimming stripped 2 bases from V and 6 bases from J, with 7 bases between. Germline values: CDR1 LNHNV, CDR2 YYDKDF (reference sequence).

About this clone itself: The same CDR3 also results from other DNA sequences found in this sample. The CDR3 region is CASSSGLAGSTDTQYF. CDR3 sequence (DNA): TGCGCCAGCAGCTCGGGACTAGCGGGGAGCACAGATACGCAGTATTTT. The chain recombines TRBV5-1 with TRBJ2-3; TRBD2 agrees at 13 bases. This CDR3 has 16 amino acids. CDR1 is SGHRS and CDR2 is YFSETQ in the germline V gene. J gave up 0 bases and V 3 bases, and 1 base lay outside the gene matches. The complete variable domain, with remaining parts taken from reference TRBV5-1 and TRBJ2-3, reads KAGVTQTPRYLIKTRGQQVTLSCSPISGHRSVSWYQQTPGQGLQFLFEYFSETQRNKGNFPGRFSGRQFSNSRSEMNVSTLELGDSALYLCASSSGLAGSTDTQYFGPGTRLTVL.

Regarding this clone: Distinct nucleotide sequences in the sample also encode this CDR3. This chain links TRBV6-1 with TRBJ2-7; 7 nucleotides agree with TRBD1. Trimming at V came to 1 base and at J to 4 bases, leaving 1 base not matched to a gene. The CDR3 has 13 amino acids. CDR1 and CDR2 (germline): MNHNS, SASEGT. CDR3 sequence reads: CASSEDRGYEQYF. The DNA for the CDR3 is TGTGCCAGCAGTGAAGACAGGGGATACGAGCAGTACTTC.

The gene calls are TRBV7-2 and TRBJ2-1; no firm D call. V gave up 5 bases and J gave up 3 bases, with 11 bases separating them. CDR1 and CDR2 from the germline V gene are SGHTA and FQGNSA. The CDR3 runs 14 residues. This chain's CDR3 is CASSPSSGYNEQFF. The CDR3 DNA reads TGTGCCAGCAGCCCTAGTTCGGGCTACAATGAGCAGTTCTTC.

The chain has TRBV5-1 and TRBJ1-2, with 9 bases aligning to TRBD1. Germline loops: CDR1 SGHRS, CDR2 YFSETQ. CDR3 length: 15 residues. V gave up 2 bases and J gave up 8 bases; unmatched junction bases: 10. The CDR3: CASSFKQGAFGGYTF. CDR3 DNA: TGCGCCAGCAGCTTTAAACAGGGGGCGTTCGGCGGCTACACCTTC.

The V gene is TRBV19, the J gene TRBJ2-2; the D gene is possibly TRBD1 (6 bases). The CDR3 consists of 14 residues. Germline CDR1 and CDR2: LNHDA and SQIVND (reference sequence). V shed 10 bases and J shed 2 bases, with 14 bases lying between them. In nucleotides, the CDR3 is TGTGCCACAAAGGGACAACCAAACACCGGGGAGCTGTTTTTT. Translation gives CATKGQPNTGELFF.

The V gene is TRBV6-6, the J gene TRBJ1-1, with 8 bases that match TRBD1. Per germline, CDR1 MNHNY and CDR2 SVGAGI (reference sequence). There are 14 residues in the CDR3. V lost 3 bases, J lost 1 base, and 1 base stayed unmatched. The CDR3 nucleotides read TGTGCCAGCAGTTATCAGGGGGCGAACACTGAAGCTTTCTTT. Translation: CASSYQGANTEAFF.

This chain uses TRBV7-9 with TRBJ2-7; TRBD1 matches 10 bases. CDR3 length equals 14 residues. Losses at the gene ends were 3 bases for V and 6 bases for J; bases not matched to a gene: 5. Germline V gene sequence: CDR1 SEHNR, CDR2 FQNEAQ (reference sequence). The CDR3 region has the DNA TGTGCCAGCAGCTTGGGGACAGGGGTTGGCGAGCAGTACTTC. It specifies CASSLGTGVGEQYF.